Following are 4 T cell receptor beta chains from one sample sequenced in a study of cytomegalovirus exposure and HLA in healthy donors. In the PCR, 60 Vbeta and 13 Jbeta primers were used. The assay was immunoSEQ multiplex PCR, and TCRdb's table has in-frame clones only and misses some. The table records 200,000 or so clones, approximately 82% of them present only once. Input material: PBMCs. The receptors were sampled from a man aged 18 to 35 in good health and CMV-seronegative.

J is TRBJ1-3 and V is TRBV5-1; D is unresolved. This CDR3 comprises 14 residues. The germline V gene has CDR1 SGHRS and CDR2 YFSETQ. The V end was cut by 1 base, the J end by 1 base, with 6 bases between. Here the CDR3 reads CASSLSGSGNTIYF. The CDR3 nucleotides are TGCGCCAGCAGCTTGTCGGGTTCTGGAAACACCATATATTTT.

This clone turned up a few times. J is TRBJ1-1 and V is TRBV7-9; no clear D gene. The CDR3 contains 12 residues. The germline V gene encodes CDR1 SEHNR and CDR2 FQNEAQ (reference sequence). V lost 5 bases to trimming and J lost 5 bases, with 9 bases between them. The CDR3 reads CASSTVRTEAFF. CDR3 DNA sequence: TGTGCCAGCAGCACAGTCCGAACTGAAGCTTTCTTT.

V usage is TRBV28 and J usage is TRBJ2-3; 7 bases match TRBD1. The CDR3 loop spans 14 amino acids. V was pared by 7 bases and J by 6 bases, with 10 bases of the junction left unmatched. Germline lookup yields CDR1 MDHEN and CDR2 SYDVKM. CDR3 protein: CASNTGVFWDTQYF. The CDR3, as DNA: TGTGCCAGCAATACAGGGGTCTTTTGGGATACGCAGTATTTT.

The rearrangement joins TRBV27 to TRBJ1-1; possibly TRBD1 for D (6 bases). Looked up from germline, CDR1 is MNHEY and CDR2 is SMNVEV (reference sequence). The CDR3 consists of 19 residues. V was pared by 3 bases and J by 1 base, with 24 bases between. The CDR3 nucleotides are TGTGCCAGCAGTTTTTCGGACAGAAAGAGGGCCTCTGGGAACACTGAAGCTTTCTTT. Translated, it gives CASSFSDRKRASGNTEAFF.